This T cell receptor beta chain was identified during a study of cytomegalovirus exposure and HLA in healthy donors. Study at large: The approximately 720 first-cohort repertoires and the approximately 110 validation repertoires shared the same platform, a later analysis reported.

The CDR3 is 14 residues long. Germline CDR1 reads SGHVS; CDR2 reads FQNEAQ. V was trimmed by 5 bases and J by 5 bases, leaving 15 bases between them. Study-wide results and limits: 150 to 200 TCR beta chains were listed as cytomegalovirus-associated. The classifier reportedly diagnosed cytomegalovirus status with high sensitivity and specificity.

The protocol was immunoSEQ multiplex PCR, while the TCRdb copy is restricted to in-frame clones and leaves out a portion. The table records about 240,000 clones, around 86% of them present only once. For this clone: Antigen: not known.

The sequenced material came from PBMCs. The TCR was taken from a woman aged 30 to 39 in good health and CMV-seropositive. The V call is TRBV7-8, the J call TRBJ1-1; D uncertain. CDR3 nucleotides: TGTGCCAGCAGCCCTGGGCGGGGTATGACTGAAGCTTTCTTT. Its protein product is CASSPGRGMTEAFF.